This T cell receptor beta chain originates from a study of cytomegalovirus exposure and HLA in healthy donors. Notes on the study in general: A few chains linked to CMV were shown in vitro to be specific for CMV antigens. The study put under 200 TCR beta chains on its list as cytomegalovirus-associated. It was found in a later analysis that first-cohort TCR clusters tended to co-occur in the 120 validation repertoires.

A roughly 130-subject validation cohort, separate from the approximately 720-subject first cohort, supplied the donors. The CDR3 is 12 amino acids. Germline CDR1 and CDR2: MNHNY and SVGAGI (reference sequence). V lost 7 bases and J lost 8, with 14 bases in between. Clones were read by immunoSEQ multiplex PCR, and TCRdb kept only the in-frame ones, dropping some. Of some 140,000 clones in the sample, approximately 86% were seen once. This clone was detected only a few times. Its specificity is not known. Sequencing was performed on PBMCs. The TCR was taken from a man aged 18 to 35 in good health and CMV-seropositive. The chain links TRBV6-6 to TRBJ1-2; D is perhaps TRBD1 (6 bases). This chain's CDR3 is CASTEGGGGYTF. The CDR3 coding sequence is TGTGCCAGCACCGAGGGGGGAGGGGGCTACACCTTC.